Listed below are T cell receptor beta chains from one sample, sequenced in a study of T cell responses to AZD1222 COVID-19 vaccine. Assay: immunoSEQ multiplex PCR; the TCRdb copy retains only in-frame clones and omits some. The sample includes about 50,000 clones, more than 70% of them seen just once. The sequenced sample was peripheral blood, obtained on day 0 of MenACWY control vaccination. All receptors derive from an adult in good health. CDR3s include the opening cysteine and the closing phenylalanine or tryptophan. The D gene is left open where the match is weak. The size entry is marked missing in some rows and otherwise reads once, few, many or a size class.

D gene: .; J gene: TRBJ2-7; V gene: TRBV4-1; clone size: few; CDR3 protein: CASSQVTGASYEQYF; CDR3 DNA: TGCGCCAGCAGCCAAGTTACGGGAGCCTCCTACGAGCAGTACTTC
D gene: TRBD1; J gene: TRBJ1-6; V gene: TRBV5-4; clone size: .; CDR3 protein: CASSGTGGGLHF; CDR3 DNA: TGTGCCAGCAGCGGGACAGGGGGAGGCCTCCACTTT
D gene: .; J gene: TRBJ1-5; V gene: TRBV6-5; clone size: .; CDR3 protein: CASSSAVAQPQHF; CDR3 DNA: TGTGCCAGCAGTTCTGCGGTGGCTCAGCCCCAGCATTTT
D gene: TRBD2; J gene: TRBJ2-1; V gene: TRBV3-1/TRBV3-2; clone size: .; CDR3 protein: CASSQVGLAAYNEQFF; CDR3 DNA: TGTGCCAGCAGCCAAGTAGGACTAGCGGCCTACAATGAGCAGTTCTTC
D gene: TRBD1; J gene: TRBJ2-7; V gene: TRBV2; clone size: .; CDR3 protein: CASRTGQGPSYEQYF; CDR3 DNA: TGTGCCAGCAGAACGGGACAGGGACCCTCCTACGAGCAGTACTTC
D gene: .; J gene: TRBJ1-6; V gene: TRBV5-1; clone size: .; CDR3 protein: CASSLDGGWNSPLHF; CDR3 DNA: TGCGCCAGCAGCTTGGATGGGGGTTGGAATTCACCCCTCCACTTT
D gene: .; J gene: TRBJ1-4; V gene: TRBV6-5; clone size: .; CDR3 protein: CASSPSTRPNEKLFF; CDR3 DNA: TGTGCCAGCAGTCCATCGACACGCCCTAATGAAAAACTGTTTTTT
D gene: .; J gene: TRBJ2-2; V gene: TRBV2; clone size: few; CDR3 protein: CASGDSGELFF; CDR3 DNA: TGTGCCAGCGGCGACAGCGGGGAGCTGTTTTTT
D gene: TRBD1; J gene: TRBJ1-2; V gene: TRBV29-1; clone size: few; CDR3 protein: CSVRQGYGYTF; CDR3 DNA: TGCAGCGTGCGACAGGGCTATGGCTACACCTTC
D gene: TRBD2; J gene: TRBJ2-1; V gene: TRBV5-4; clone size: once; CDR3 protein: CASSPSGSRNEQFF; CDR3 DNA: TGTGCCAGCAGCCCAAGCGGGAGTCGCAATGAGCAGTTCTTC
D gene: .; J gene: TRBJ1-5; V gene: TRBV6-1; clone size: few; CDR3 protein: CASSELTLREAQHF; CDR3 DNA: TGTGCCAGCAGTGAATTGACGTTGAGGGAAGCCCAGCATTTT
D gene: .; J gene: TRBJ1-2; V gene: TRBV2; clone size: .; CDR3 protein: CASSEEAVYGYTF; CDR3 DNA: TGTGCCAGCAGTGAAGAAGCGGTTTATGGCTACACCTTC
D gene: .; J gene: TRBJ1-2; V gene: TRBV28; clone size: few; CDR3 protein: CASSLNGQTSYGYTF; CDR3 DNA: TGTGCCAGCAGTTTAAACGGACAAACGAGCTATGGCTACACCTTC
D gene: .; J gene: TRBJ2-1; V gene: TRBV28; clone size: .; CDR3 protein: CASSLWASDYNEQFF; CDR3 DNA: TGTGCCAGCAGTTTATGGGCTAGCGACTACAATGAGCAGTTCTTC
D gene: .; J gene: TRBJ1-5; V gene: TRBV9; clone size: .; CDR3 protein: CASSPRDGRNQPQHF; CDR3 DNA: TGTGCCAGCAGCCCCAGGGACGGCCGTAATCAGCCCCAGCATTTT
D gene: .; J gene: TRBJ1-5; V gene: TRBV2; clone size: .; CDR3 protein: CASSEPGDSNQPQHF; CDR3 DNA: TGTGCCAGCAGTGAACCCGGAGATAGCAATCAGCCCCAGCATTTT
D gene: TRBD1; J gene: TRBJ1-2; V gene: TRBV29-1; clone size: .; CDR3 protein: CSVEAQGAGYTF; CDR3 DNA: TGCAGCGTTGAGGCACAGGGGGCTGGCTACACCTTC
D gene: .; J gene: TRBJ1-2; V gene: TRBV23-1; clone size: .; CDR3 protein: CASSQLIQGVYHGYTF; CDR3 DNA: TGCGCCAGCAGTCAACTCATACAGGGAGTGTACCATGGCTACACCTTC
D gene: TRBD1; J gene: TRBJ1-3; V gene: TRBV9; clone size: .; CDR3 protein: CASSDETGVGNTIYF; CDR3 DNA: TGTGCCAGCAGCGACGAGACAGGGGTCGGAAACACCATATATTTT
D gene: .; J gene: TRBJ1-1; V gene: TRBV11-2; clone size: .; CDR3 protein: CASRSGMNTEAFF; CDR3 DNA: TGTGCCAGCAGGTCTGGTATGAACACTGAAGCTTTCTTT
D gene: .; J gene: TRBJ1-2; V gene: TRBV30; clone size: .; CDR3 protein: CAWSVMTDYGYTF; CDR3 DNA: TGTGCCTGGAGTGTGATGACAGACTATGGCTACACCTTC
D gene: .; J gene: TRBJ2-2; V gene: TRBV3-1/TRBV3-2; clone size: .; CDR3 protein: CASSPQRAANTGELFF; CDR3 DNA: TGTGCCAGCAGCCCTCAACGGGCCGCGAACACCGGGGAGCTGTTTTTT
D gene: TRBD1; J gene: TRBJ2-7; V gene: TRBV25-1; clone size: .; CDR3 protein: CASSERGDRGYEQYF; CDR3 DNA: TGTGCCAGCAGTGAAAGGGGGGACAGGGGGTACGAGCAGTACTTC
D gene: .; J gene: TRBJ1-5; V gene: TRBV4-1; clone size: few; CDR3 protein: CASSQDRGQGPYSNQPQHF; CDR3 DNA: TGCGCCAGCAGCCAAGATCGGGGGCAGGGCCCCTATAGCAATCAGCCCCAGCATTTT
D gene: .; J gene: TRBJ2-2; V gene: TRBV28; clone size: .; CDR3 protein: CASSASGTITGELFF; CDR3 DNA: TGTGCCAGCAGTGCCAGCGGAACCATCACCGGGGAGCTGTTTTTT
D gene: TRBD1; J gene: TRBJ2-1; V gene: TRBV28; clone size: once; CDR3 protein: CASSFQGAPNEQFF; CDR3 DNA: TGTGCCAGCAGTTTCCAGGGGGCGCCCAATGAGCAGTTCTTC
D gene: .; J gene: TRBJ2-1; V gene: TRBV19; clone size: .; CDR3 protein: CASSTPHSYNEQFF; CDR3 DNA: TGTGCCAGTAGTACCCCACACTCCTACAATGAGCAGTTCTTC
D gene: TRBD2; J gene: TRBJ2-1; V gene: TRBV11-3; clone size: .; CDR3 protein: CASSLGLAGGSNEQFF; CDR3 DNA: TGTGCCAGCAGCTTGGGGCTAGCGGGAGGTTCGAATGAGCAGTTCTTC
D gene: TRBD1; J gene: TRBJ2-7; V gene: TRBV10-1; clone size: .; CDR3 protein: CASSERTGGLSSYEQYF; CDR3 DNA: TGCGCCAGCAGTGAGAGGACAGGGGGCCTGAGCTCCTACGAGCAGTACTTC
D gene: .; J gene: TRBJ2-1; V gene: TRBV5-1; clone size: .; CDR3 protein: CASSSHPSNEQFF; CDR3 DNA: TGCGCCAGCAGCTCACACCCCTCGAATGAGCAGTTCTTC
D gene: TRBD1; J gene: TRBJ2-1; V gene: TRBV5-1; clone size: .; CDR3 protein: CASSTGAPDRGSYNEQFF; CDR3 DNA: TGCGCCAGCAGCACGGGGGCACCGGACAGGGGGTCCTACAATGAGCAGTTCTTC
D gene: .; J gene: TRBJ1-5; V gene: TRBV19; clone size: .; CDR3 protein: CASSIDYGEPQHF; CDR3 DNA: TGTGCCAGTAGTATAGATTATGGGGAGCCCCAGCATTTT
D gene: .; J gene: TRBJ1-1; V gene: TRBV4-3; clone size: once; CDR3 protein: CASSPMLLNTEAFF; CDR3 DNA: TGCGCCAGCAGCCCGATGTTACTGAACACTGAAGCTTTCTTT
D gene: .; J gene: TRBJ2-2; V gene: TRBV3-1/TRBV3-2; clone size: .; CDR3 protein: CASSQESVVGPNTGELFF; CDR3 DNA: TGTGCCAGCAGCCAAGAAAGCGTTGTCGGACCGAACACCGGGGAGCTGTTTTTT
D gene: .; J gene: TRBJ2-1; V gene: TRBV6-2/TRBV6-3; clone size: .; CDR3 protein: CASSYSTGISYNEQFF; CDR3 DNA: TGTGCCAGCAGTTACTCGACAGGCATCTCCTACAATGAGCAGTTCTTC
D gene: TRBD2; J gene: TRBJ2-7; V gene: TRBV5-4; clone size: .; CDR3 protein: CASSFGLAGDEQYF; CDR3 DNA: TGTGCCAGCAGCTTTGGGCTAGCGGGAGATGAGCAGTACTTC
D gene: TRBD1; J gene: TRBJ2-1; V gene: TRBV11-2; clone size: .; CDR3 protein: CASSPGGQGGREQFF; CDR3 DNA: TGTGCCAGCAGCCCGGGGGGACAGGGGGGACGTGAGCAGTTCTTC
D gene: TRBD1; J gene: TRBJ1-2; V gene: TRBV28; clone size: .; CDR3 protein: CASSLWKSGQGALGYTF; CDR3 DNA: TGTGCCAGCAGTTTATGGAAGAGCGGGCAGGGGGCTTTAGGCTACACCTTC
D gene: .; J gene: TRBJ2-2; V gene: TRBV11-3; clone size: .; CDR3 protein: CASSTNTKGELFF; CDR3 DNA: TGTGCCAGCAGCACCAACACCAAAGGGGAGCTGTTTTTT
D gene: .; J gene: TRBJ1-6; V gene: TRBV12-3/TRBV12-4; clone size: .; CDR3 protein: CASSRPNSPLHF; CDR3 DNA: TGTGCCAGCAGTCGACCTAATTCACCCCTCCACTTT
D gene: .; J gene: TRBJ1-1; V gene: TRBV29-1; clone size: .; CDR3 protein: CSVGEGGGRNTEAFF; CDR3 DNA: TGCAGCGTGGGGGAGGGGGGCGGTCGGAACACTGAAGCTTTCTTT
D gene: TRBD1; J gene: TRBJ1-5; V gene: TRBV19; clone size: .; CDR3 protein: CASRTTGFGGPQHF; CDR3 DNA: TGTGCCAGTAGGACGACAGGGTTCGGGGGACCCCAGCATTTT
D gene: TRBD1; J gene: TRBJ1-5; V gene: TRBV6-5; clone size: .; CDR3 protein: CASMTGLYSNQPQHF; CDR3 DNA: TGTGCCAGTATGACAGGGCTGTATAGCAATCAGCCCCAGCATTTT
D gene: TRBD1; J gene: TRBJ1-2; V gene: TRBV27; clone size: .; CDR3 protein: CASRPQGQEGYTF; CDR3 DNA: TGTGCCAGCAGGCCACAGGGGCAGGAAGGCTACACCTTC
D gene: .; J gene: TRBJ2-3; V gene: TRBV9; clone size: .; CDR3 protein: CASAEGPSTDTQYF; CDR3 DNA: TGTGCCAGCGCCGAGGGGCCCAGCACAGATACGCAGTATTTT
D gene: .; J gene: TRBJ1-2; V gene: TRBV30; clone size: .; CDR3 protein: CATQGRNYGYTF; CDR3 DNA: TGTGCCACTCAGGGACGGAACTATGGCTACACCTTC